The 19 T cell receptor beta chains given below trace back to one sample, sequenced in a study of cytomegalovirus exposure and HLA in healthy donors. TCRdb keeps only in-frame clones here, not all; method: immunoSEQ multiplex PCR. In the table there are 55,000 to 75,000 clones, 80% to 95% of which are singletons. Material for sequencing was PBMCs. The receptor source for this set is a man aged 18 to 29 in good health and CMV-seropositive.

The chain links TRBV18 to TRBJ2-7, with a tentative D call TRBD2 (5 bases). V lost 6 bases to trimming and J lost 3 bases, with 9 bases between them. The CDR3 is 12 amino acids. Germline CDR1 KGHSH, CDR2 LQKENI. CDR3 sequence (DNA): TGTGCCAGCTCCCCCACTAGCTACGAGCAGTACTTC. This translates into CASSPTSYEQYF.

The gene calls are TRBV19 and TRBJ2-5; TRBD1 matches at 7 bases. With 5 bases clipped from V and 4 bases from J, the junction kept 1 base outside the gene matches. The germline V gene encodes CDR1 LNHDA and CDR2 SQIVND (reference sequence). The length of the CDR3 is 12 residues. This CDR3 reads CASSHRGETQYF. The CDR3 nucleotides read TGTGCCAGTAGTCACAGGGGAGAGACCCAGTACTTC.

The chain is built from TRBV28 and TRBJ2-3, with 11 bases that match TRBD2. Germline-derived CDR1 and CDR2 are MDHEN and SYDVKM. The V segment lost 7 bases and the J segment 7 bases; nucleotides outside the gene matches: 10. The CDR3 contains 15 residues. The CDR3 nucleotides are TGTGCCAGCATCTTAGCGGGAGGGATCAGACATACGCAGTATTTT. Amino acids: CASILAGGIRHTQYF.

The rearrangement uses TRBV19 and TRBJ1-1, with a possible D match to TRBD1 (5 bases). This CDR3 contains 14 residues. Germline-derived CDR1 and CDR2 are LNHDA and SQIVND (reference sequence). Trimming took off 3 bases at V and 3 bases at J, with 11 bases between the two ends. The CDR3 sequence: CASSIRGVDTEAFF. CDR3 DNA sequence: TGTGCCAGTAGTATCCGGGGGGTTGACACTGAAGCTTTCTTT. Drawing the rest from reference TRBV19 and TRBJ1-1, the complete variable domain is DGGITQSPKYLFRKEGQNVTLSCEQNLNHDAMYWYRQDPGQGLRLIYYSQIVNDFQKGDIAEGYSVSREKKESFPLTVTSAQKNPTAFYLCASSIRGVDTEAFFGQGTRLTVV.

The CDR3 spells CASSLVGRAEETQYF. CDR3 coding DNA: TGCGCCAGCAGCTTGGTCGGGAGGGCCGAAGAGACCCAGTACTTC. The chain employs TRBV5-1 and TRBJ2-5, with 8 positions matching TRBD2. The CDR3 runs 15 residues. The ends lost 0 bases at V and 3 bases at J; junction bases unmatched: 4. Per germline, CDR1 SGHRS and CDR2 YFSETQ. Variable domain in full (rest from reference TRBV5-1 and TRBJ2-5): KAGVTQTPRYLIKTRGQQVTLSCSPISGHRSVSWYQQTPGQGLQFLFEYFSETQRNKGNFPGRFSGRQFSNSRSEMNVSTLELGDSALYLCASSLVGRAEETQYFGPGTRLLVL.

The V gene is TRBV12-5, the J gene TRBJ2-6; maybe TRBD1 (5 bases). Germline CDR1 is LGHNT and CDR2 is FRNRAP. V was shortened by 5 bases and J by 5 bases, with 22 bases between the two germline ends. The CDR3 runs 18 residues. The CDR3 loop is CASGKGYAGQSRANVLTF. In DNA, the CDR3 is TGTGCTAGTGGTAAAGGTTATGCAGGACAAAGTCGGGCCAACGTCCTGACTTTC.

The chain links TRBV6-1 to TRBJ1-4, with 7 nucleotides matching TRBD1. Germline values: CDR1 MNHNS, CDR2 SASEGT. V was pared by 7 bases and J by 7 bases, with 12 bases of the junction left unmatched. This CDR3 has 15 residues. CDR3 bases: TGTGCCAGCACCAAATATGACAGGGCCGTTGAAAAACTGTTTTTT. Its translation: CASTKYDRAVEKLFF.

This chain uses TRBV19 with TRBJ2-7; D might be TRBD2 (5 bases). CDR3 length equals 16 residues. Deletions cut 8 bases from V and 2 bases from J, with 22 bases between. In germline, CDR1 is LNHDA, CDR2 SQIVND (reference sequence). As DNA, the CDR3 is TGTGCCAGTCTCGACACGGGCGTCATCGGGACCTACGAGCAGTACTTC. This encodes CASLDTGVIGTYEQYF.

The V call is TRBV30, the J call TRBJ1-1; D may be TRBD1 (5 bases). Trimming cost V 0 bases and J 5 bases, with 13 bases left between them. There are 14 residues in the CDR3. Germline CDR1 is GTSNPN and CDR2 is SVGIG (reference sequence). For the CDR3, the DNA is TGTGCCTGGAGTGTGGCGTCAGGGAGGACTGAAGCTTTCTTT. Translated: CAWSVASGRTEAFF. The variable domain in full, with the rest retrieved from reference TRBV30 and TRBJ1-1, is SQTIHQWPATLVQPVGSPLSLECTVEGTSNPNLYWYRQAAGRGLQLLFYSVGIGQISSEVPQNLSASRPQDRQFILSSKKLLLSDSGFYLCAWSVASGRTEAFFGQGTRLTVV.

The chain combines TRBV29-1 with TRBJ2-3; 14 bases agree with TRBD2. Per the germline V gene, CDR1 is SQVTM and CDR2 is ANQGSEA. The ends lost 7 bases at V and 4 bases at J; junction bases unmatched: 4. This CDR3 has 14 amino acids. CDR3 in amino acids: CSGGLAGVADTQYF. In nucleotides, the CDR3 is TGCAGCGGGGGACTAGCGGGAGTTGCAGATACGCAGTATTTT.

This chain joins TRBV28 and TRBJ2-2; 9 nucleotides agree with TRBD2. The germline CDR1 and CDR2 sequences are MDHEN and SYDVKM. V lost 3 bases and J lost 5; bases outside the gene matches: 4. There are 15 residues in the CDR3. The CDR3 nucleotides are TGTGCCAGCAGTTTCGGCGGGAGGGGTACCGGGGAGCTGTTTTTT. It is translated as CASSFGGRGTGELFF.

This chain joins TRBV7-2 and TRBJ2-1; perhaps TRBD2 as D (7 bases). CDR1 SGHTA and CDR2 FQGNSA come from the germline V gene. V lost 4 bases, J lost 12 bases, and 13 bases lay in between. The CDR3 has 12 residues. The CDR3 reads CASSSYRGGQFF. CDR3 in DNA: TGTGCCAGCAGCTCCTATAGGGGGGGGCAGTTCTTC.

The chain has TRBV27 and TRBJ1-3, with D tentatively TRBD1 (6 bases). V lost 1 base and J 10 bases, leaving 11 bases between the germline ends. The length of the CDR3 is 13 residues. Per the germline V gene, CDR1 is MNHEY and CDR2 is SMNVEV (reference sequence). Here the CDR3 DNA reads TGTGCCAGCAGTTTATGGAGGGGGGGAACCATATATTTT. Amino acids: CASSLWRGGTIYF.

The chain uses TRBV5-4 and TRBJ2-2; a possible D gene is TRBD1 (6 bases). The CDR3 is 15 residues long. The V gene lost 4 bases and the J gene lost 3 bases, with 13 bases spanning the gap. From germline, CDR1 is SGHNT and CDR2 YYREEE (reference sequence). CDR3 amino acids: CASSPRGSYTGELFF. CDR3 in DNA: TGTGCCAGCAGCCCAAGGGGGTCCTACACCGGGGAGCTGTTTTTT. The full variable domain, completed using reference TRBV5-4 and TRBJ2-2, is ETGVTQSPTHLIKTRGQQVTLRCSSQSGHNTVSWYQQALGQGPQFIFQYYREEENGRGNFPPRFSGLQFPNYSSELNVNALELDDSALYLCASSPRGSYTGELFFGEGSRLTVL.

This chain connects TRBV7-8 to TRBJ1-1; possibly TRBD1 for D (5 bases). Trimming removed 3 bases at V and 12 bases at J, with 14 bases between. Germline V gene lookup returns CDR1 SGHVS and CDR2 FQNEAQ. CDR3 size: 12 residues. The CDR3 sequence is CASSLRTPPSFF. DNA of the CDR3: TGTGCCAGCAGCTTGAGGACACCTCCTTCTTTCTTT.

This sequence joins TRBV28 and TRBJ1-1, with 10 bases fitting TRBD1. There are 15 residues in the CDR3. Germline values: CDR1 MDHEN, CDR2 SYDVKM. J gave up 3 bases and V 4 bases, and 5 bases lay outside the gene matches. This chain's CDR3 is CASSSTGTGDTEAFF. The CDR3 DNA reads TGTGCCAGCAGTTCCACCGGGACAGGGGACACTGAAGCTTTCTTT.

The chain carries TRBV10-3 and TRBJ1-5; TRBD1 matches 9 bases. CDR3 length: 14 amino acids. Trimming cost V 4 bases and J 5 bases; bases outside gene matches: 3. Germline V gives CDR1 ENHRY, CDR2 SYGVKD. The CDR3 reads CAISVTGGYQPQHF. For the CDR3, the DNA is TGTGCCATCAGTGTCACAGGGGGCTATCAGCCCCAGCATTTT.

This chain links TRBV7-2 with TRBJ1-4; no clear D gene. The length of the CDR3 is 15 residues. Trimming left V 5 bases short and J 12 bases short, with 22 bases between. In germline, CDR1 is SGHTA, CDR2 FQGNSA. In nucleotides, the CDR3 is TGTGCCAGCAGCCCCGGGTGGGAGGGTGTAAGGCAACTGTTTTTT. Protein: CASSPGWEGVRQLFF.

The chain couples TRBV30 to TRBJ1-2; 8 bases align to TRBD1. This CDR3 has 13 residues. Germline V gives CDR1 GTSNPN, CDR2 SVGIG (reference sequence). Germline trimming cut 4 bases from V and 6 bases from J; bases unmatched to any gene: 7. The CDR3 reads CAWTFQGADGYTF. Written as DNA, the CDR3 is TGTGCCTGGACCTTCCAGGGGGCGGATGGCTACACCTTC.